These 14 T cell receptor beta chains were all obtained from the same sample, sequenced in a study of blood T cell repertoires in COVID-19. Using immunoSEQ multiplex PCR, the repertoire was profiled, and TCRdb retains in-frame clones only, with some absent. The repertoire has some 160,000 clones, about 80% of them found once; the top ten carry roughly 19%. Sequencing was done on a sample of PBMCs or T cells enriched from blood (not recorded which). The receptors stem from a woman between 65 and 79 years old in a cohort exposed to, infected with or recovered from COVID-19 (not recorded which).

This chain joins TRBV11-1 and TRBJ2-2; D remains unclear. Trimming shortened V by 4 bases and J by 0 bases, and 3 bases separated the two germline ends. Germline assignment: CDR1 SGHAT and CDR2 FQDESV (reference sequence). The CDR3 spans 13 residues. CDR3 sequence reads: CASSSSNTGELFF. CDR3 nucleotide sequence: TGTGCCAGCAGCTCTTCGAACACCGGGGAGCTGTTTTTT.

The chain employs TRBV9 and TRBJ1-1, with 10 bases aligning to TRBD1. The germline gives CDR1 SGDLS, CDR2 YYNGEE. The V gene end was trimmed by 4 bases and the J gene end by 5 bases; junction bases not matched to a gene: 8. The CDR3 contains 15 residues. The CDR3 region is CASSPRQGARTEAFF. The CDR3 DNA reads as TGTGCCAGCAGCCCCCGACAGGGGGCTCGTACTGAAGCTTTCTTT.

The V and J genes are TRBV6-5 and TRBJ2-1; D is unclear. Germline V CDR1 and CDR2: MNHEY, SVGAGI. The CDR3 is 13 residues long. The V and J ends lost 4 bases and 9 bases respectively, with 13 bases between them. CDR3 amino acids: CASSSPYFGEQFF. CDR3 in DNA: TGTGCCAGCAGTTCCCCCTACTTTGGTGAGCAGTTCTTC.

The chain carries TRBV10-3 and TRBJ1-5; D remains ambiguous. Germline V CDR1 and CDR2: ENHRY, SYGVKD. The CDR3 spans 14 residues. V was pared by 3 bases and J by 7 bases, with 13 bases between. As DNA, the CDR3 is TGTGCCATCAGTGATCGGGCCCCGGGACAGCCCCAGCATTTT. This translates into CAISDRAPGQPQHF.

The J gene is TRBJ1-1, the V gene TRBV6-6, with 10 bases identical to TRBD1. V dropped 2 bases and J dropped 5; count of bases not matched to a gene: 5. The CDR3 loop spans 15 amino acids. Germline V gene data show CDR1 as MNHNY and CDR2 as SVGAGI (reference sequence). Written as DNA, the CDR3 is TGTGCCAGCAGTTACCGGGACAGGGGAGGGACTGAAGCTTTCTTT. Its protein product is CASSYRDRGGTEAFF.

This clone was seen a handful of times. This rearrangement joins TRBV4-2 to TRBJ2-1, with 8 bases that match TRBD2. V dropped 0 bases and J dropped 0; count of bases not matched to a gene: 4. The germline V gene encodes CDR1 LGHNA and CDR2 YNFKEQ. The CDR3 covers 17 residues. The chain's CDR3 is CASSQEPGGSSYNEQFF. Written as DNA, the CDR3 is TGTGCCAGCAGCCAAGAACCGGGAGGGAGCTCCTACAATGAGCAGTTCTTC.

This chain connects TRBV5-4 to TRBJ1-3; D possibly corresponds to TRBD1 (5 bases). V was pared by 4 bases and J by 4 bases, with 15 bases between. The V gene's germline CDR1 is SGHNT and CDR2 YYREEE (reference sequence). CDR3 size: 15 residues. The DNA of the CDR3 is TGTGCCAGCAGCCCCGGGGGGGAAGGAGGAAACACCATATATTTT. As protein: CASSPGGEGGNTIYF.

This clone was picked up one time. This chain links TRBV7-2 with TRBJ1-1; TRBD1 is a possible D gene (5 bases). CDR3 length: 14 amino acids. Trimming shortened V by 5 bases and J by 4 bases, and 14 bases separated the two germline ends. Germline CDR1 SGHTA, CDR2 FQGNSA. The CDR3 here is CASSNQGGATEAFF. The CDR3 DNA follows: TGTGCCAGCAGCAACCAGGGTGGCGCCACTGAAGCTTTCTTT.

The count of this clone is one. This rearrangement joins TRBV7-2 to TRBJ2-4, with a weak D call TRBD1 (6 bases). The germline gives CDR1 SGHTA, CDR2 FQGNSA. This CDR3 comprises 14 residues. Between the trimmed V and J ends, which lost 5 bases and 2 bases, there was a span of 10 bases. In nucleotides, the CDR3 is TGTGCCAGCAGCACCGGGACATCCAAAAACATTCAGTACTTC. Protein sequence: CASSTGTSKNIQYF.

J is TRBJ2-5 and V is TRBV5-1; the match to TRBD1 covers 12 bases. CDR1 and CDR2 from the germline V gene are SGHRS and YFSETQ. Germline trimming cut 4 bases from V and 5 bases from J; bases unmatched to any gene: 6. This CDR3 contains 15 residues. In DNA form, the CDR3 reads TGCGCCAGCAGCGTGGGACAGGGGGCGCGGGAGACCCAGTACTTC. Encoded protein: CASSVGQGARETQYF.

This clone was detected only a few times. As DNA, the CDR3 is TGCGCCAGCAGTGAGTCGGTCAGGGCTAGCAATCAGCCCCAGCATTTT. Amino acid sequence: CASSESVRASNQPQHF. This chain uses TRBV10-2 with TRBJ1-5; possible D gene TRBD1, 5 bases. Trimming pared 0 bases from V and 0 bases from J, leaving 9 bases between. This CDR3 region has 16 residues. Germline V gene data show CDR1 as WSHSY and CDR2 as SAAADI.

The CDR3 DNA reads TGTGCCAGCAGCCAGGCTTATGAGGGAGGTACGCAGTATTTT. This codes for CASSQAYEGGTQYF. The V gene is TRBV3-1 (or the pseudogene TRBV3-2), the J gene TRBJ2-3; D may be TRBD2 (6 bases). Trimming took off 3 bases at V and 8 bases at J, with 15 bases between the two ends. Germline V gene data show CDR1 as LGHDT and CDR2 as YNNKEL (reference sequence). The CDR3 length is 14 residues.

This clone has only a few counts. CDR3 residues: CASSDSVLGSPLHF. The CDR3 DNA reads TGTGCCAGCAGTGACTCTGTTCTAGGCTCACCCCTCCACTTT. The gene calls are TRBV6-4 and TRBJ1-6; D remains unclear. Between the trimmed V and J ends, which lost 0 bases and 10 bases, there was a span of 10 bases. The V gene's germline CDR1 is MRHNA and CDR2 SNTAGT. This CDR3 contains 14 residues.

J is TRBJ1-5 and V is TRBV28; the match to TRBD1 covers 7 bases. The CDR3 contains 17 residues. Germline loops: CDR1 MDHEN, CDR2 SYDVKM. The ends lost 4 bases at V and 0 bases at J; junction bases unmatched: 9. The CDR3 spells CASSSPAGQVSNQPQHF. For the CDR3, the DNA is TGTGCCAGCAGTTCCCCTGCCGGACAGGTTAGCAATCAGCCCCAGCATTTT.